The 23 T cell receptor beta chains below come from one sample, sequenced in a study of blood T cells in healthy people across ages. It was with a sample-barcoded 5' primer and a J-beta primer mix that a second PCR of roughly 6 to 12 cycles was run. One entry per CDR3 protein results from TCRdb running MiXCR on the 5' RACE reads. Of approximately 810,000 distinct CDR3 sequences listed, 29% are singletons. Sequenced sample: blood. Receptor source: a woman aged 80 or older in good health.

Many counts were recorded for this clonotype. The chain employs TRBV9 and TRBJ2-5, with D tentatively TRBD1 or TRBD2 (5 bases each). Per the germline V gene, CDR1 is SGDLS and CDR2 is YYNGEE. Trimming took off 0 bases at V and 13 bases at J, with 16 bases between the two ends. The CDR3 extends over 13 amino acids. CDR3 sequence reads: CASSVDSGDRRYF. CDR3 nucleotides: TGTGCCAGCAGCGTAGATTCTGGGGACCGTCGGTACTTC.

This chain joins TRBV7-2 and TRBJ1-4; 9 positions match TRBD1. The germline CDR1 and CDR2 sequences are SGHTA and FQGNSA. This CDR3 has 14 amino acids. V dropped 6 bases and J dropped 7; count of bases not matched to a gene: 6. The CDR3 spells CASRGGTGSEKLFF. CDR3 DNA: TGTGCCAGCAGGGGCGGGACAGGGAGTGAAAAACTGTTTTTT.

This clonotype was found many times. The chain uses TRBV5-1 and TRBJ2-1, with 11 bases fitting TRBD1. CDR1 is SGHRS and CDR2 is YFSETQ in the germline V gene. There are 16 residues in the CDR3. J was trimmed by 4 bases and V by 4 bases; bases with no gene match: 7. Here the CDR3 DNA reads TGCGCCAGCAGCCCACCCGGGACAGGGGGGTACAATGAGCAGTTCTTC. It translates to CASSPPGTGGYNEQFF.

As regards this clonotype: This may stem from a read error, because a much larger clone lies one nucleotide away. The CDR3 spells CASSTGRGDTQYF. In DNA, the CDR3 is TGTGCCAGCAGCACGGGACGGGGGGATACGCAGTATTTT. The V call is TRBV6-5, the J call TRBJ2-3; a weak D match, TRBD2 (6 bases). This CDR3 contains 13 residues. The germline V gene encodes CDR1 MNHEY and CDR2 SVGAGI. Trimming stripped 6 bases from V and 6 bases from J, with 13 bases between.

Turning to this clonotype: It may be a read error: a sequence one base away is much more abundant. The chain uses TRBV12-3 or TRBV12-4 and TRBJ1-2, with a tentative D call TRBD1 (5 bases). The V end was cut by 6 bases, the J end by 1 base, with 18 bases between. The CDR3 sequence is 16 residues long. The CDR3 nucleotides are TGTGCCAGCAGGTTGTCCCGGGACGGAAGTAACTATGGCTACACCTTC. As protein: CASRLSRDGSNYGYTF.

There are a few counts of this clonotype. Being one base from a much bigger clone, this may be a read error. As DNA, the CDR3 is TGTGCCAGCAGCCCCCGGTGGACTAGCGGGGGGGCCGGAAACATTCAGTACTTC. Amino acids: CASSPRWTSGGAGNIQYF. The V call is TRBV7-2, the J call TRBJ2-7; 15 bases agree with TRBD2. The J call may be faulty, since TRBJ2-4 better matches the DNA end. CDR1 SGHTA and CDR2 FQGNSA come from the germline V gene. CDR3 length equals 18 residues.

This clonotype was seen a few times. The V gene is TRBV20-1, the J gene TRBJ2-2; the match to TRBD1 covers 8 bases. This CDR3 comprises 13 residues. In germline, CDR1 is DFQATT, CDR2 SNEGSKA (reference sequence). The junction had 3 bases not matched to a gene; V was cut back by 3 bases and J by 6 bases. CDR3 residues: CSARDRVSGELFF. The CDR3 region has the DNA TGCAGTGCTAGGGACAGGGTCTCCGGGGAGCTGTTTTTT.

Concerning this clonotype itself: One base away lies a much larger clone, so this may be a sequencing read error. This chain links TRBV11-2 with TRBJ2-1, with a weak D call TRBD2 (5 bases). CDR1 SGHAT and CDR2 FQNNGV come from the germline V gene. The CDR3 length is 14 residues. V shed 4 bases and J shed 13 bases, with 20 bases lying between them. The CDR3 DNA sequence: TGTGCCAGCAGCTCTCTACGGGTGGGAGAGACCCAGTTCTTC. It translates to CASSSLRVGETQFF.

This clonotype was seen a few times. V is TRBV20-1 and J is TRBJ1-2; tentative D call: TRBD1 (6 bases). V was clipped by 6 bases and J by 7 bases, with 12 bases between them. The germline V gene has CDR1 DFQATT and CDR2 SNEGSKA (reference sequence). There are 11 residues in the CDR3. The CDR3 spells CSAEQGGGYTF. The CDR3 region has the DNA TGCAGTGCAGAACAAGGGGGTGGCTACACCTTC.

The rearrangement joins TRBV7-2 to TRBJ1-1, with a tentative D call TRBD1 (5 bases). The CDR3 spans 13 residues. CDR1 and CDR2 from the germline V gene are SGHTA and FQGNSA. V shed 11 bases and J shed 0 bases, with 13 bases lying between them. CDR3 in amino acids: CAAREDMNTEAFF. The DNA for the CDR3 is TGTGCCGCTCGGGAGGACATGAACACTGAAGCTTTCTTT.

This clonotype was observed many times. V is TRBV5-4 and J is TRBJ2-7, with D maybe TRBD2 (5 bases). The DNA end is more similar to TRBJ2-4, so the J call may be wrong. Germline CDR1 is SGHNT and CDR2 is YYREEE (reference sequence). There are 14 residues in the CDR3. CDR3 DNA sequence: TGTGCCAGCAGCTTAGAAGGGAGTGTCAACATTCAGTACTTC. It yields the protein CASSLEGSVNIQYF.

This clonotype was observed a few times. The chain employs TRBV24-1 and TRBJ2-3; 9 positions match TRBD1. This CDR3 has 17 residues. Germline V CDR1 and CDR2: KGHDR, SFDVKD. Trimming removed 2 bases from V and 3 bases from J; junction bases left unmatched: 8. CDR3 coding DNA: TGTGCCACCAGTGATTCCAACAGGGGGCGAGTAACAGATACGCAGTATTTT. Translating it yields CATSDSNRGRVTDTQYF.

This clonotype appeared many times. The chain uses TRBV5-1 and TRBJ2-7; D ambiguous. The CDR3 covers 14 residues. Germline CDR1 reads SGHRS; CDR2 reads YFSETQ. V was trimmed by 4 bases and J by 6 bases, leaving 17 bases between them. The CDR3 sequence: CASSPGGPSLEQYF. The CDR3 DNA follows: TGCGCCAGCAGCCCCGGCGGACCCTCCCTCGAGCAGTACTTC.

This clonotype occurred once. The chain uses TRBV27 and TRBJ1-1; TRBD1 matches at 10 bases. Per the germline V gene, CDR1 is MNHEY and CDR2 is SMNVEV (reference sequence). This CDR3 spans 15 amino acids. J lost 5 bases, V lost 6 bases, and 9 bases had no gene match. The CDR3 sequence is CASRPRGTGETEAFF. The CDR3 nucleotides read TGTGCCAGCAGACCGCGGGGGACAGGGGAAACTGAAGCTTTCTTT.

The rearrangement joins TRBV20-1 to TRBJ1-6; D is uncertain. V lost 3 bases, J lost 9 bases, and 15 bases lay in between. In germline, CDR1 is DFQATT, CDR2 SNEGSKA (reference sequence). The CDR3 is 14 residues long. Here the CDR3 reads CSASGGYVSSPLHF. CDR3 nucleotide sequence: TGCAGTGCTAGTGGAGGGTACGTTAGTTCACCCCTCCACTTT.

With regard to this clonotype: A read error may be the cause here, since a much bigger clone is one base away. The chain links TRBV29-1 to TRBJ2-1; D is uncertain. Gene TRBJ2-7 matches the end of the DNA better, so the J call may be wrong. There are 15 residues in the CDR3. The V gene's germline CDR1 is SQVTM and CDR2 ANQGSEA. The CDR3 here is CSSDAGPSSYNEQYF. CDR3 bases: TGCAGCTCAGACGCCGGGCCGAGCTCCTACAATGAGCAGTACTTC.

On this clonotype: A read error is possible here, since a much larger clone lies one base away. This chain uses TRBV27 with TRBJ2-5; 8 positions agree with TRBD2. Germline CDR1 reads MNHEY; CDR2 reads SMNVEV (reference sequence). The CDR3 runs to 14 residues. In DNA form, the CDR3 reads TGTGCCGGCAGAACTAGCGGTTCCCAAGAGACCCAGTACTTC. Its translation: CAGRTSGSQETQYF.

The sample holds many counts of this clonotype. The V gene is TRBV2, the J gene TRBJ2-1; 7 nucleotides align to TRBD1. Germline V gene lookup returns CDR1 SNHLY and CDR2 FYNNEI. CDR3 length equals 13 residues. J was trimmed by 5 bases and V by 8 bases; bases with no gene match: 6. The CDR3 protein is CASLRDSNNEQFF. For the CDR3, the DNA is TGTGCCAGCCTCCGGGACAGCAACAATGAGCAGTTCTTC.

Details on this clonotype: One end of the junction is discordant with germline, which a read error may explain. In nucleotides, the CDR3 is TGTACCAGCAGCTTGGGGGCCCTGGGCACTGAAGCTTTCTTT. Its protein product is CTSSLGALGTEAFF. V is TRBV7-9 and J is TRBJ1-1; maybe TRBD1 (6 bases). Germline V gives CDR1 SEHNR, CDR2 FQNEAQ (reference sequence). The CDR3 covers 14 residues.

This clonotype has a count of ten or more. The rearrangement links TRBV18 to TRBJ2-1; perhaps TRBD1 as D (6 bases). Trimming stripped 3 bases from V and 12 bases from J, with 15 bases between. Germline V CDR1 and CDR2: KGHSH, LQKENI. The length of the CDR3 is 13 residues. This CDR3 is CASSPAGAPGQFF. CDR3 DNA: TGTGCCAGCTCACCGGCAGGGGCCCCGGGGCAGTTCTTC.

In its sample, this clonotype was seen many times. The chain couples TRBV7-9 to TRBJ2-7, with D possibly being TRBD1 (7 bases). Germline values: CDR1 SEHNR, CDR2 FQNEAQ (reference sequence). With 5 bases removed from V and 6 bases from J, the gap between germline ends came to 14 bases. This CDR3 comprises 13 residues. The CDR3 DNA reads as TGTGCCAGCAGCCCCCGGGGGACAGCCGAGCAGTACTTC. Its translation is CASSPRGTAEQYF.

CDR3 region: CASSGFGRETNNEQFF. The CDR3 coding sequence is TGCGCCAGCAGCGGATTTGGGCGGGAAACAAACAATGAGCAGTTCTTC. The chain recombines TRBV5-1 with TRBJ2-1, with D possibly matching TRBD2 (6 bases). The CDR3 has 16 residues. The germline V and J ends were trimmed by 4 bases and 5 bases, with 19 bases remaining between them. Looked up from germline, CDR1 is SGHRS and CDR2 is YFSETQ.

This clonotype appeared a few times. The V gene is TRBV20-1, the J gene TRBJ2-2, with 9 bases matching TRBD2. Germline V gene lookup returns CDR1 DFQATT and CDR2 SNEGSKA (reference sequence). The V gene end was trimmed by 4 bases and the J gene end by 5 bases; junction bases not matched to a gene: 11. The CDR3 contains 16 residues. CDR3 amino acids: CSATDARLAGTGELFF. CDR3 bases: TGCAGTGCTACCGACGCCCGGCTAGCGGGGACCGGGGAGCTGTTTTTT.